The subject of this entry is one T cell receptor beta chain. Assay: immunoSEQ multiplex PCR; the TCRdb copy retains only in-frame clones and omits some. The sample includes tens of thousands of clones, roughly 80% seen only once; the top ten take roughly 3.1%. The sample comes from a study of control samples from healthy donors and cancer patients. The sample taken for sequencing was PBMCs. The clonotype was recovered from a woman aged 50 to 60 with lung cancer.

This CDR3 is CASSSRTFF. The CDR3 DNA follows: TGTGCCAGCAGTTCCAGGACTTTCTTT. J is TRBJ1-1 and V is TRBV6-6; D gene unclear. Trimming removed 4 bases from V and 12 bases from J, with 6 bases in between. The length of the CDR3 is 9 residues. CDR1 is MNHNY and CDR2 is SVGAGI in the germline V gene (reference sequence).